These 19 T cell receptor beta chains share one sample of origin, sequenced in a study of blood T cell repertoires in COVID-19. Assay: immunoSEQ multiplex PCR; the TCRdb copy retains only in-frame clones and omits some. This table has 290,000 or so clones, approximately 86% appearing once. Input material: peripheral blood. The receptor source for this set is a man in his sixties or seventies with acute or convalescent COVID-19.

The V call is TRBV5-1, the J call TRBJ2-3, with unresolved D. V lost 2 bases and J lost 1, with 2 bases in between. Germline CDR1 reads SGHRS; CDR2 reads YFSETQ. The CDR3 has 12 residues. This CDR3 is CASSFGTDTQYF. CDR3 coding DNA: TGCGCCAGCAGCTTCGGCACAGATACGCAGTATTTT.

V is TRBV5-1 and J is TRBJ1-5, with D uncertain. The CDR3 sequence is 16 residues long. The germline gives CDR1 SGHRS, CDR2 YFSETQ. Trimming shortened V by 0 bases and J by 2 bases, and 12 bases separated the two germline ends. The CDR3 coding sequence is TGCGCCAGCAGCTTGGGAGAGGGATATGGCAATCAGCCCCAGCATTTT. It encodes CASSLGEGYGNQPQHF.

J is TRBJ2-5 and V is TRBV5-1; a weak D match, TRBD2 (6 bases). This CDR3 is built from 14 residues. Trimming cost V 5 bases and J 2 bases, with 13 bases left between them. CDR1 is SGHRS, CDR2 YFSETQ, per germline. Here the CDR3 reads CASSGYSGQETQYF. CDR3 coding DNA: TGCGCCAGCAGTGGATATAGCGGACAAGAGACCCAGTACTTC.

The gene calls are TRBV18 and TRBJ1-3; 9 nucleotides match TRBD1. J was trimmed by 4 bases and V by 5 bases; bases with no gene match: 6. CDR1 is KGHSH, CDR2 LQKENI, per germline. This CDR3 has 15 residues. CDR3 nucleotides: TGTGCCAGCTCAACGGCCGGGACAGGGGGAAACACCATATATTTT. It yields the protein CASSTAGTGGNTIYF. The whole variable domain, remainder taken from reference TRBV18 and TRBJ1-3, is NAGVMQNPRHLVRRRGQEARLRCSPMKGHSHVYWYRQLPEEGLKFMVYLQKENIIDESGMPKERFSAEFPKEGPSILRIQQVVRGDSAAYFCASSTAGTGGNTIYFGEGSWLTVV.

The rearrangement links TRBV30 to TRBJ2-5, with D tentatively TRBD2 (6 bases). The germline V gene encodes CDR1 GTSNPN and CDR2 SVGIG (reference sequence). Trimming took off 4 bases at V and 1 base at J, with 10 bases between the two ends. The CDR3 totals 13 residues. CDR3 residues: CAWKVSGQETQYF. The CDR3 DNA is TGTGCCTGGAAGGTTAGCGGCCAAGAGACCCAGTACTTC.

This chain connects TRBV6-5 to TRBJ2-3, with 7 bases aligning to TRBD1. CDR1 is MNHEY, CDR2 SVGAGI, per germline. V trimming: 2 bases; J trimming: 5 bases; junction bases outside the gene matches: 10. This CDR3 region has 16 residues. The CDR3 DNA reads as TGTGCCAGCAGTTACGAACCCGGGACAGCAAAAGATACGCAGTATTTT. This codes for CASSYEPGTAKDTQYF.

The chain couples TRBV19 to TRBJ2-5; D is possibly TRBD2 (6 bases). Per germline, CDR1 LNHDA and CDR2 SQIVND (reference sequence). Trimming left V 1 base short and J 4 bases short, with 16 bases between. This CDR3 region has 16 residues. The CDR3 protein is CASSIVPYGGAETQYF. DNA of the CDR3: TGTGCCAGTAGTATAGTCCCCTATGGAGGGGCAGAGACCCAGTACTTC.

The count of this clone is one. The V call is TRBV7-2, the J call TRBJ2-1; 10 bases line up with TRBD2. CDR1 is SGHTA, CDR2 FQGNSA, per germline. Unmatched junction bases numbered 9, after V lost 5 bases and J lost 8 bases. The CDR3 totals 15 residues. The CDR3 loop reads CASSRTGTSDHEQFF. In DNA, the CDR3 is TGTGCCAGCAGCCGGACCGGGACTAGCGACCATGAGCAGTTCTTC.

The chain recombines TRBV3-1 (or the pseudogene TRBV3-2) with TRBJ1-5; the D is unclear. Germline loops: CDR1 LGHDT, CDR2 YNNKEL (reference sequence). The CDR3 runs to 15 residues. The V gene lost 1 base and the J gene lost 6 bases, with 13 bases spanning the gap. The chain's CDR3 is CASSQVSGSGQPQHF. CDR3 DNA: TGTGCCAGCAGCCAAGTGTCGGGATCCGGTCAGCCCCAGCATTTT.

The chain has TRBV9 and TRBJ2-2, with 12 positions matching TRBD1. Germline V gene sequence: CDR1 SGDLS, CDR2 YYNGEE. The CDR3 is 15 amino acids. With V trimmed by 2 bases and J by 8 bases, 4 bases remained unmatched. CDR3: CASSVGTGGQGELFF. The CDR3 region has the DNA TGTGCCAGCAGCGTCGGGACAGGGGGCCAGGGGGAGCTGTTTTTT. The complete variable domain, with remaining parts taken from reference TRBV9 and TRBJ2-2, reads DSGVTQTPKHLITATGQRVTLRCSPRSGDLSVYWYQQSLDQGLQFLIQYYNGEERAKGNILERFSAQQFPDLHSELNLSSLELGDSALYFCASSVGTGGQGELFFGEGSRLTVL.

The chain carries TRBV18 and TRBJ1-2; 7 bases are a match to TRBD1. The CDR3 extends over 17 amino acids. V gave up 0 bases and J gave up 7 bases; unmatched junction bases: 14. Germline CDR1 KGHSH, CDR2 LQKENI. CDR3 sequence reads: CASSPPLFTGEVGGYTF. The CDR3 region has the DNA TGTGCCAGCTCACCACCCCTTTTTACAGGGGAGGTCGGTGGCTACACCTTC.

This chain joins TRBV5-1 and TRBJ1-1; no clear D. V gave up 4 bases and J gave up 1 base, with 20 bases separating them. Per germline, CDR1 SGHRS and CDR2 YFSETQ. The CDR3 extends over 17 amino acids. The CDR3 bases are TGCGCCAGCAGCAATGGACTTAAACTAAATAAGAACACTGAAGCTTTCTTT. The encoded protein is CASSNGLKLNKNTEAFF.

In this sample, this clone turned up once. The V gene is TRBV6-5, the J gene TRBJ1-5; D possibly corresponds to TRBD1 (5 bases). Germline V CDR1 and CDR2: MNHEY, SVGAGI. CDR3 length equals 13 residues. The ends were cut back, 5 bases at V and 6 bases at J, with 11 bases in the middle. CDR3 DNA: TGTGCCAGCAGTCCAGGGTCCGGTCAGCCCCAGCATTTT. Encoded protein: CASSPGSGQPQHF.

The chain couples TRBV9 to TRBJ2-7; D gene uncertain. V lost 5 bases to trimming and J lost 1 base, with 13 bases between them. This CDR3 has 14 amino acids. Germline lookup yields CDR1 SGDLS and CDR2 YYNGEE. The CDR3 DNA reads TGTGCCAGCAGTTGGAGACGGATGTCCTACGAGCAGTACTTC. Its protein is CASSWRRMSYEQYF.

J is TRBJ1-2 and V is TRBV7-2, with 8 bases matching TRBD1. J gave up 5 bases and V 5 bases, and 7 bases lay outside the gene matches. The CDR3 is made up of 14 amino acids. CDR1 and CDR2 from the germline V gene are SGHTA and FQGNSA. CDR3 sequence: CASSPNRGGYGYTF. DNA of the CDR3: TGTGCCAGCAGCCCGAACAGGGGGGGTTATGGCTACACCTTC.

CDR3 nucleotides: TGTGCCAGCAGCCCAGCGACAGGGATTTCCTACAATGAGCAGTTCTTC. It yields the protein CASSPATGISYNEQFF. This rearrangement joins TRBV5-6 to TRBJ2-1; TRBD1 agrees at 7 bases. V shed 4 bases, J shed 1 base, and the junction held 8 bases outside the gene matches. CDR1 is SGHDT and CDR2 is YYEEEE in the germline V gene. There are 16 residues in the CDR3.

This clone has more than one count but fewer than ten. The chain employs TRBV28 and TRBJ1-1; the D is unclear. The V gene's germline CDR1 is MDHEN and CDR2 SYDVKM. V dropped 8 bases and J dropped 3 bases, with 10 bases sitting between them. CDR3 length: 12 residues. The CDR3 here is CASLRRDTEAFF. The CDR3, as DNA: TGTGCCAGCCTTCGGAGGGACACTGAAGCTTTCTTT. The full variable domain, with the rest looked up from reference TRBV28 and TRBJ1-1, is DVKVTQSSRYLVKRTGEKVFLECVQDMDHENMFWYRQDPGLGLRLIYFSYDVKMKEKGDIPEGYSVSREKKERFSLILESASTNQTSMYLCASLRRDTEAFFGQGTRLTVV.

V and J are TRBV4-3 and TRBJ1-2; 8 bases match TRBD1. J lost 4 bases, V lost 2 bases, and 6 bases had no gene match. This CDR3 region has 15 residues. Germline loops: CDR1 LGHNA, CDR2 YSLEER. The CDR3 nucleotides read TGCGCCAGCAGCCAATTGACAGGGGAGAGCTATGGCTACACCTTC. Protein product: CASSQLTGESYGYTF.

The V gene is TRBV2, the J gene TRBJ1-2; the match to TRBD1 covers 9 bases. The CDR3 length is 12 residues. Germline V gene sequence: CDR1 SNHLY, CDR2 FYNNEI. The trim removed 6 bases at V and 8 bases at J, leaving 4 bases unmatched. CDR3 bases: TGTGCCAGCAGACGGACAGGGGAGGGCTACACCTTC. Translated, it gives CASRRTGEGYTF.